Here is one T cell receptor (beta chain) with its context. What it recognizes is unknown. Repertoires were generated with immunoSEQ multiplex PCR, while TCRdb's copy carries only in-frame clones and drops some. The sample has about 86,000 clones; about 90% are singletons. The record originates from a study of T cell responses to AZD1222 COVID-19 vaccine. Findings of the study overall: Spike-specific TCR breadth and depth rose after two AZD1222 doses. AZD1222 recipients seropositive at baseline numbered only six or seven.

V lost 3 bases, J lost 0 bases, and 8 bases lay in between. CDR1 and CDR2 from the germline V gene are KGHSH and LQKENI. CDR3 length equals 14 residues. The TCR was taken from an adult who received the AZD1222 COVID-19 vaccine. The chain combines TRBV18 with TRBJ1-1; D unclear. This specimen consisted of peripheral blood, obtained 28 days after the second AZD1222 dose. In DNA form, the CDR3 reads TGTGCCAGCTCACCCGACATCGTGAACACTGAAGCTTTCTTT. Translated, it gives CASSPDIVNTEAFF.